The 26 T cell receptor beta chains presented below share a single source sample, sequenced in a study of blood T cell repertoires in COVID-19. Assay used: immunoSEQ multiplex PCR; TCRdb lists only in-frame clones, some missing. The data show 250,000 to 350,000 clones, 75% to 90% seen once. The sample was peripheral blood. All receptors derive from a man younger than 45 with acute or convalescent COVID-19.

For this clone: Distinct nucleotide sequences in the sample also encode this CDR3. V usage is TRBV4-1 and J usage is TRBJ2-7; tentatively, D is TRBD2 (6 bases). Trimming shortened V by 3 bases and J by 1 base, and 10 bases separated the two germline ends. The CDR3 totals 14 residues. Germline CDR1 reads MGHRA; CDR2 reads YSYEKL. The CDR3 nucleotides read TGCGCCAGCAGCCACGGGACTTCGTCCTACGAGCAGTACTTC. It specifies CASSHGTSSYEQYF.

The V call is TRBV6-5, the J call TRBJ2-3; D may be TRBD2 (7 bases). The V gene's germline CDR1 is MNHEY and CDR2 SVGAGI. The CDR3 loop spans 15 amino acids. V dropped 0 bases and J dropped 5 bases, with 12 bases sitting between them. The CDR3: CASSYSTGGIDTQYF. The DNA for the CDR3 is TGTGCCAGCAGTTACTCGACGGGGGGCATAGATACGCAGTATTTT.

V gene TRBV2 combines with J gene TRBJ1-1, with 9 bases aligning to TRBD1. The junction had 11 bases not matched to a gene; V was cut back by 7 bases and J by 8 bases. This CDR3 is 14 amino acids long. Germline V gives CDR1 SNHLY, CDR2 FYNNEI. CDR3 amino acids: CASIKRDRGGEAFF. CDR3 bases: TGTGCCAGCATCAAGAGAGACAGGGGGGGCGAAGCTTTCTTT.

J is TRBJ2-1 and V is TRBV18, with D unresolved. The germline V and J ends were trimmed by 1 base and 3 bases, with 4 bases remaining between them. CDR3 length: 13 residues. The V gene's germline CDR1 is KGHSH and CDR2 LQKENI. In DNA form, the CDR3 reads TGTGCCAGCTCACCACTCTTCTACAATGAGCAGTTCTTC. Protein: CASSPLFYNEQFF.

The CDR3 DNA sequence: TGTGCCAGCAGCGTTCGCCCTAGCGGGGGGGCCAGGATAGAGGATACGCAGTATTTT. As protein: CASSVRPSGGARIEDTQYF. This chain connects TRBV9 to TRBJ2-3, with 12 bases that match TRBD2. The CDR3 extends over 19 amino acids. The ends lost 2 bases at V and 6 bases at J; junction bases unmatched: 16. CDR1 and CDR2 from the germline V gene are SGDLS and YYNGEE.

This chain uses TRBV6-5 with TRBJ1-6, with D maybe TRBD1 (6 bases). Trimming cost V 3 bases and J 11 bases, with 17 bases left between them. The CDR3 runs to 15 residues. Germline CDR1 MNHEY, CDR2 SVGAGI. The CDR3 DNA sequence: TGTGCCAGCAGTTATGCCACAGGGCAAAGGGCACCCCTCCACTTT. It encodes CASSYATGQRAPLHF.

This chain's CDR3 is CASSDRGPFSGNTIYF. CDR3 DNA sequence: TGTGCCAGCAGTGATAGGGGGCCTTTCTCTGGAAACACCATATATTTT. The chain joins TRBV2 to TRBJ1-3, with 7 bases fitting TRBD1. This CDR3 is built from 16 residues. V gave up 3 bases and J gave up 0 bases; unmatched junction bases: 5. CDR1 and CDR2 (germline): SNHLY, FYNNEI. Full variable domain (rest looked up from reference TRBV2 and TRBJ1-3): EPEVTQTPSHQVTQMGQEVILRCVPISNHLYFYWYRQILGQKVEFLVSFYNNEISEKSEIFDDQFSVERPDGSNFTLKIRSTKLEDSAMYFCASSDRGPFSGNTIYFGEGSWLTVV.

The genes are TRBV28 and TRBJ1-2, with unresolved D. V lost 1 base and J 4 bases, leaving 10 bases between the germline ends. CDR1 MDHEN and CDR2 SYDVKM come from the germline V gene. This CDR3 comprises 14 residues. Written as DNA, the CDR3 is TGTGCCAGCAGTTTATCCGGAGTTTCCTATGGCTACACCTTC. Translation: CASSLSGVSYGYTF.

The rearrangement joins TRBV7-2 to TRBJ1-2; D perhaps matches TRBD1 (5 bases). The CDR3 sequence is 13 residues long. The V gene's germline CDR1 is SGHTA and CDR2 FQGNSA. V was trimmed by 5 bases and J by 2 bases, leaving 9 bases between them. In DNA, the CDR3 is TGTGCCAGCAGCCGTGACAGAAACTATGGCTACACCTTC. Translated: CASSRDRNYGYTF.

This clone was picked up a small number of times. This sequence joins TRBV7-8 and TRBJ2-5, with TRBD1 matching over 7 bases. The germline gives CDR1 SGHVS, CDR2 FQNEAQ. CDR3 length: 14 amino acids. Germline trimming cut 7 bases from V and 0 bases from J; bases unmatched to any gene: 5. CDR3: CASTGDSNQETQYF. CDR3 DNA: TGTGCCAGCACAGGGGACAGTAACCAAGAGACCCAGTACTTC.

CDR3 bases: TGTGCCAGCAGCCCCAGCGGGCCTTACCAAGAGACCCAGTACTTC. It encodes CASSPSGPYQETQYF. V gene TRBV6-6 combines with J gene TRBJ2-5, with a weak D call TRBD2 (6 bases). CDR3 length: 15 residues. In germline, CDR1 is MNHNY, CDR2 SVGAGI (reference sequence). The V end was cut by 6 bases, the J end by 0 bases, with 14 bases between.

This chain links TRBV27 with TRBJ1-2; D not resolved. The V end lost 8 bases, the J end lost 0 bases, and 13 bases lay between the germline ends. The germline CDR1 and CDR2 sequences are MNHEY and SMNVEV (reference sequence). The CDR3 has 14 residues. The chain's CDR3 is CASARTGANYGYTF. CDR3 nucleotides: TGTGCCAGCGCTCGGACGGGAGCTAACTATGGCTACACCTTC.

V usage is TRBV5-4 and J usage is TRBJ2-3; possibly TRBD2 for D (6 bases). Germline values: CDR1 SGHNT, CDR2 YYREEE (reference sequence). Trimming cost V 0 bases and J 4 bases, with 12 bases left between them. The CDR3 loop spans 15 amino acids. CDR3 DNA sequence: TGTGCCAGCAGCTTGGTCGAGCCGGGAGCAGATACGCAGTATTTT. Residues: CASSLVEPGADTQYF. The full variable domain, in which reference TRBV5-4 and TRBJ2-3 provide the parts outside the CDR3, is ETGVTQSPTHLIKTRGQQVTLRCSSQSGHNTVSWYQQALGQGPQFIFQYYREEENGRGNFPPRFSGLQFPNYSSELNVNALELDDSALYLCASSLVEPGADTQYFGPGTRLTVL.

The chain combines TRBV11-3 with TRBJ2-1; D perhaps matches TRBD1 (6 bases). V was cut by 2 bases and J by 5 bases, with 13 bases left in between. The CDR3 has 15 residues. From germline, CDR1 is SGHNT and CDR2 YENEEA. The CDR3 DNA reads as TGTGCCAGCAGCTTAACCAAGGGGGACCACAATGAGCAGTTCTTC. Its protein is CASSLTKGDHNEQFF. Complete variable domain (other parts from reference TRBV11-3 and TRBJ2-1): EAGVVQSPRYKIIEKKQPVAFWCNPISGHNTLYWYLQNLGQGPELLIRYENEEAVDDSQLPKDRFSAERLKGVDSTLKIQPAELGDSAVYLCASSLTKGDHNEQFFGPGTRLTVL.

The J gene is TRBJ1-1, the V gene TRBV28; no firm D call. There are 14 residues in the CDR3. The germline V and J ends were trimmed by 5 bases and 1 base, with 11 bases remaining between them. The V gene's germline CDR1 is MDHEN and CDR2 SYDVKM. CDR3 bases: TGTGCCAGCAGTCCGCTATCGAAGAACACTGAAGCTTTCTTT. The encoded protein is CASSPLSKNTEAFF.

The chain couples TRBV3-1 (or the pseudogene TRBV3-2) to TRBJ1-2; 7 positions agree with TRBD1. Trimming at V came to 0 bases and at J to 5 bases, leaving 6 bases not matched to a gene. The germline gives CDR1 LGHDT, CDR2 YNNKEL (reference sequence). CDR3 length: 15 residues. Here the CDR3 reads CASSQDRRGHYGYTF. CDR3 nucleotide sequence: TGTGCCAGCAGCCAAGATCGGAGGGGGCATTATGGCTACACCTTC.

V is TRBV5-1 and J is TRBJ2-3, with 7 nucleotides matching TRBD2. The CDR3 is made up of 15 amino acids. The germline gives CDR1 SGHRS, CDR2 YFSETQ. J was trimmed by 2 bases and V by 3 bases; bases with no gene match: 6. The CDR3: CASSWGLLNTDTQYF. In DNA form, the CDR3 reads TGCGCCAGCAGCTGGGGACTACTCAACACAGATACGCAGTATTTT.

The J gene is TRBJ2-1, the V gene TRBV30, with D possibly TRBD2 on 5 matching bases. The germline V and J ends were trimmed by 5 bases and 6 bases, with 14 bases remaining between them. This CDR3 has 13 amino acids. CDR1 is GTSNPN, CDR2 SVGIG, per germline (reference sequence). The CDR3 sequence is CAWALSVGNEQFF. The CDR3 DNA is TGTGCCTGGGCCCTTAGCGTAGGCAATGAGCAGTTCTTC.

The rearrangement uses TRBV30 and TRBJ1-1; D is unresolved. The CDR3 consists of 13 residues. V was pared by 0 bases and J by 0 bases, with 5 bases between. Germline CDR1 reads GTSNPN; CDR2 reads SVGIG (reference sequence). CDR3 protein: CAWSVGLNTEAFF. In DNA form, the CDR3 reads TGTGCCTGGAGTGTTGGGCTGAACACTGAAGCTTTCTTT.

The chain links TRBV30 to TRBJ1-3; D is unclear. CDR3 length: 13 residues. V lost 2 bases and J lost 4, with 9 bases in between. Germline CDR1 GTSNPN, CDR2 SVGIG (reference sequence). As DNA, the CDR3 is TGTGCCTGGAGTAACAGTTTCGGAAACACCATATATTTT. It encodes CAWSNSFGNTIYF.

The chain uses TRBV9 and TRBJ1-4; TRBD1 matches 7 bases. Germline V lookup: CDR1 SGDLS, CDR2 YYNGEE. The CDR3 has 15 amino acids. Trimming removed 4 bases from V and 5 bases from J; junction bases left unmatched: 8. CDR3: CASSPSGTANEKLFF. CDR3 nucleotide sequence: TGTGCCAGCAGCCCATCCGGGACAGCGAATGAAAAACTGTTTTTT. The full variable domain, its missing parts supplied by reference TRBV9 and TRBJ1-4, is DSGVTQTPKHLITATGQRVTLRCSPRSGDLSVYWYQQSLDQGLQFLIQYYNGEERAKGNILERFSAQQFPDLHSELNLSSLELGDSALYFCASSPSGTANEKLFFGSGTQLSVL.

The V and J genes are TRBV28 and TRBJ1-6; D uncertain. The CDR3 runs to 12 residues. CDR1 is MDHEN, CDR2 SYDVKM, per germline. With 3 bases removed from V and 7 bases from J, the gap between germline ends came to 4 bases. The CDR3 protein is CASSFGNSPLHF. The DNA of the CDR3 is TGTGCCAGCAGTTTCGGGAATTCACCCCTCCACTTT.

The rearrangement uses TRBV10-3 and TRBJ1-5, with 9 nucleotides matching TRBD1. Germline CDR1 is ENHRY and CDR2 is SYGVKD. The CDR3 is 16 residues long. With 4 bases clipped from V and 0 bases from J, the junction kept 4 bases outside the gene matches. In DNA form, the CDR3 reads TGTGCCATCAGTGCCACAGGGGGCCGTAGCAATCAGCCCCAGCATTTT. It yields the protein CAISATGGRSNQPQHF.

The V gene is TRBV7-8, the J gene TRBJ2-1; D gene uncertain. Germline CDR1 reads SGHVS; CDR2 reads FQNEAQ. This CDR3 is built from 14 residues. The V and J ends lost 5 bases and 5 bases respectively, with 13 bases between them. In nucleotides, the CDR3 is TGTGCCAGCAGCCCCAGACAAATCGACAATGAGCAGTTCTTC. Translating it yields CASSPRQIDNEQFF.

The J gene is TRBJ1-4, the V gene TRBV19, with D possibly matching TRBD1 (5 bases). The CDR3 is made up of 13 amino acids. In germline, CDR1 is LNHDA, CDR2 SQIVND (reference sequence). With 6 bases removed from V and 7 bases from J, the gap between germline ends came to 12 bases. The CDR3 sequence: CASSPIGGEKLFF. DNA of the CDR3: TGTGCCAGTAGCCCCATCGGGGGTGAAAAACTGTTTTTT.

The gene calls are TRBV15 and TRBJ2-3, with 11 positions matching TRBD1. With 0 bases clipped from V and 7 bases from J, the junction kept 3 bases outside the gene matches. CDR3 length: 15 residues. Per germline, CDR1 LNHNV and CDR2 YYDKDF (reference sequence). The CDR3 region has the DNA TGTGCCACCAGCAGAGATGGACAGGGGGCGAATACGCAGTATTTT. Translated: CATSRDGQGANTQYF.